One sample yielded the 2 T cell receptor beta chains listed below, sequenced in a study of regulatory T cells in long-lasting Graves disease. The time point: newly diagnosed GD, antithyroid drugs for less than 3 months. The authors made the TCR library using RNA they extracted from PBMCs. With iRepertoire HTBI primers and Arm-PCR of CDR3 regions, TCR beta libraries were built. TCRdb fed the multiplex PCR reads into MiXCR, producing one record per CDR3 protein. The sample yields a few hundred thousand distinct CDR3 sequences, about 14% seen once. This sample was shared with a second study, whose subject was T cells in Graves' hyperthyroidism and ophthalmopathy.

The material was peripheral blood mononuclear cells (PBMCs), obtained at new diagnosis, from a patient treated with antithyroid drugs. These receptors originate from a woman between 45 and 60 years old with Graves disease.

In this sample, this clonotype turned up many times. The chain recombines TRBV20-1 with TRBJ2-5, with D perhaps matching TRBD1 (6 bases). This CDR3 comprises 16 residues. The germline CDR1 and CDR2 sequences are DFQATT and SNEGSKA (reference sequence). The ends were cut back, 3 bases at V and 5 bases at J, with 22 bases in the middle. CDR3 amino acids: CSASPSRDTLRETQYF. The DNA of the CDR3 is TGCAGTGCTAGCCCGTCTCGGGACACCCTGAGGGAGACCCAGTACTTC.

This chain joins TRBV11-2 and TRBJ1-4; D is uncertain. Germline assignment: CDR1 SGHAT and CDR2 FQNNGV. The CDR3 covers 14 residues. Trimming removed 0 bases from V and 12 bases from J, with 14 bases in between. The CDR3 sequence: CASSLDPYGVQLFF. CDR3 sequence (DNA): TGTGCCAGCAGCTTAGATCCTTACGGCGTACAACTGTTTTTT.